This passage covers 2 T cell receptor beta chains from one sample sequenced in a study of radiotherapy plus CTLA-4 blockade in lung cancer. The table came from immunoSEQ multiplex PCR; TCRdb's copy has only in-frame clones and leaves some out. The profile shows 85,000 to 90,000 clones, approximately 86% of them singletons. The material was peripheral blood, obtained from a patient treated with radiotherapy plus ipilimumab. The receptors derive from a human donor with non-small cell lung cancer that progressed on radiotherapy plus ipilimumab.

The chain combines TRBV27 with TRBJ1-1; no reliable D call. The CDR3 has 13 amino acids. The germline V gene has CDR1 MNHEY and CDR2 SMNVEV (reference sequence). V gave up 7 bases and J gave up 2 bases, with 11 bases separating them. CDR3 residues: CASMRGFNTEAFF. The CDR3 nucleotides are TGTGCCAGCATGCGGGGATTTAACACTGAAGCTTTCTTT.

This rearrangement joins TRBV5-1 to TRBJ1-2, with D unresolved. This CDR3 contains 14 residues. Germline CDR1 is SGHRS and CDR2 is YFSETQ. Trimming took 4 bases from V and 4 from J, leaving 14 bases between them. The chain's CDR3 is CASSPGLSTYGYTF. The DNA for the CDR3 is TGCGCCAGCAGCCCCGGACTGAGCACCTATGGCTACACCTTC.